The present TCR beta chain was sequenced within a study of blood T cells in healthy people across ages (dated by TCRdb to between 2014 and 2017). Concerning the study at large: In model experiments, roughly one uniquely barcoded TCR beta cDNA molecule per two T cells was captured by template switching. To track age-related changes in TCR beta repertoire diversity, the study relied on deep sequencing normalized with unique cDNA molecular identifiers. Four age groups were formed from the donors: young (average 16 years), middle-aged (approximately 39), aged (roughly 56) and long-lived (around 82). To avoid experimental bias, donors of different ages were randomly spread across the sequencing lanes. Using the same blood draw, the study looked at two additional independent replicas of 1 million unique cDNA reads for two donors, one aged 18 to 30 and the other aged 80 or older.

Broad study findings and their caveats: Total diversity estimates from one million sequenced T cells were considered lower bounds and underestimates. Because the CMV infection status of the donors was unknown, age-related changes in expanded clonotypes may potentially have been confounded. Conclusive comparison of naive and antigen-experienced compartments was prevented by the profiling of bulk unsorted PBMCs. There was a strong correlation between observed TCR beta diversity and the percentage of naive T cells measured by flow cytometry. The long-lived group showed more naive CD4+ T cells, fewer expanded clones and increased TCR diversity than the aged group, suggesting age selection. Observed TCR beta diversity per million T cells fell roughly linearly with age, and a significant reduction was already apparent by age roughly 40.

About this clonotype itself: Its antigen has not been determined. Base qualities were left out, and no much larger clone turns up one base away.

Trimming leaves V shorter by 2 bases and J shorter by 0 bases, with the junction holding 0 bases beyond the gene matches. Taken from cysteine to phenylalanine, the CDR3 has 14 residues. Kept here is only the CDR3 DNA, which spans 42 bases and is read in frame from base 1. CDR1 SQVTM and CDR2 ANQGSEA were looked up in the germline V gene. The library relied on 5' RACE. This sample was sequenced with an Illumina HiSeq 2500. The second PCR ran for about 7 to 11 cycles and used a J-beta primer mix along with a sample-barcoded 5' primer. Each TCR beta cDNA molecule received a unique molecular identifier from a template-switch 5' adaptor carrying 12 random nucleotides. Each sample yielded at least 2.5 million CDR3-containing paired-end reads. All of the RNA was converted into first-strand cDNA using the Mint cDNA synthesis kit, with a TRBC-specific oligonucleotide serving as the primer. After uracil-DNA glycosylase treatment, a first 18-cycle PCR used universal primers M1SS and BC2_uni_R on all cDNA. As for the original processing: For normalization, 1 million high-quality reads were randomly selected from each sample, with every read carrying a distinct molecular identifier. Instead of being binned into consensus sequences, reads with shared molecular identifiers were discarded. CDR3 identification, clonotype clustering and error correction used MiTCR with a Q25 quality threshold and the strictest error-elimination algorithm. Lower-bound total TCR beta diversity was estimated with a nonparametric unseen species model using Euler transformation. In TCRdb, the public reads were trimmed at Q25 with fastp and aligned with MiXCR, with productive beta chains retained. Entries are consolidated by CDR3 protein sequence, retaining the most common genes and DNA. It is TCRdb's table, rather than the study itself, that gives the V and J calls and clone size. For this sample the table gives about 1.4 million distinct CDR3 sequences, of which roughly 60% were detected only once. Over 5% of the sample lies in the top ten.

Donors were 40 or so systemically healthy Caucasian individuals from Russia aged roughly 6 to 90 years. Each donor gave roughly 9.5 milliliters of peripheral blood, collected into EDTA-treated Vacutainer tubes. Ficoll-Paque density-gradient centrifugation was used to isolate PBMCs, with at least 6.5 million per sample. Total RNA, at least 6 micrograms per sample, was extracted from PBMCs with Trizol reagent. The percentages of naive CD45RAhigh/CD27high T cells were determined by flow cytometry on a PBMC aliquot from every donor. The TCR comes from a man between 18 and 29 years old in good health. The chain couples TRBV29-1 to TRBJ2-2; 7 bases in the junction line up with TRBD2. What was sequenced was blood. Read as DNA, the sequence is TGCAGCGTTGAACTAGCGGCGAACACCGGGGAGCTGTTTTTT. This sequence encodes CSVELAANTGELFF.